These 32 T cell receptor beta chains came from one sample sequenced in a study of cytomegalovirus exposure and HLA in healthy donors. PCR used 60 Vbeta primers and 13 Jbeta primers. Sequencing used immunoSEQ multiplex PCR; TCRdb keeps in-frame clones, though not all of them. The table records about 120,000 clones, roughly 80% of them present only once. Sequenced sample: PBMCs. The source of these receptors is a woman aged 18 to 35 in good health and CMV-seronegative.

A few counts support this clone. DNA of the CDR3: TGTGCCAGTAGTAGAGACTCAGGGGTTTGGAATAGCAATCAGCCCCAGCATTTT. Translated, it gives CASSRDSGVWNSNQPQHF. The rearrangement uses TRBV19 and TRBJ1-5; the D gene is possibly TRBD1 (6 bases). V was cut by 4 bases and J by 0 bases, with 19 bases left in between. Germline V gene data show CDR1 as LNHDA and CDR2 as SQIVND (reference sequence). The CDR3 runs to 18 residues.

V usage is TRBV4-3 and J usage is TRBJ2-1; 10 nucleotides line up with TRBD2. Losses at the gene ends were 0 bases for V and 2 bases for J; bases not matched to a gene: 4. CDR1 and CDR2 (germline): LGHNA, YSLEER. The CDR3 loop spans 17 amino acids. This chain's CDR3 is CASSQEELAGPYNEQFF. The CDR3 DNA follows: TGCGCCAGCAGCCAAGAGGAACTAGCGGGGCCCTACAATGAGCAGTTCTTC.

The gene calls are TRBV27 and TRBJ1-2, with 9 bases aligning to TRBD1. The CDR3 consists of 14 residues. Germline CDR1 and CDR2: MNHEY and SMNVEV (reference sequence). With 6 bases clipped from V and 8 bases from J, the junction kept 10 bases outside the gene matches. The CDR3 protein is CASSPGQGTGGYTF. The CDR3 nucleotides are TGTGCCAGCAGCCCGGGACAGGGAACAGGCGGCTACACCTTC.

This clone was seen only once. This CDR3 is CASSPGTASEAFF. In nucleotides, the CDR3 is TGTGCCAGCAGCCCCGGGACAGCTTCTGAAGCTTTCTTT. The chain recombines TRBV5-6 with TRBJ1-1; 7 bases map to TRBD1. This CDR3 has 13 amino acids. Germline V gives CDR1 SGHDT, CDR2 YYEEEE. Trimming cost V 4 bases and J 6 bases; bases outside gene matches: 6.

V usage is TRBV10-3 and J usage is TRBJ2-2; D is possibly TRBD2 (5 bases). Trimming cost V 10 bases and J 0 bases, with 9 bases left between them. The CDR3 spans 13 residues. Germline CDR1 reads ENHRY; CDR2 reads SYGVKD. The CDR3 is CATMRANTGELFF. The DNA for the CDR3 is TGTGCCACCATGCGGGCGAACACCGGGGAGCTGTTTTTT.

This clone came up a few times. V is TRBV7-2 and J is TRBJ1-1; TRBD1 matches at 10 bases. Germline V CDR1 and CDR2: SGHTA, FQGNSA. The ends lost 6 bases at V and 7 bases at J; junction bases unmatched: 11. The CDR3 consists of 15 residues. CDR3 sequence reads: CASSLRQGAYVEAFF. In DNA form, the CDR3 reads TGTGCCAGCAGTTTAAGACAGGGGGCGTATGTTGAAGCTTTCTTT.

The chain joins TRBV2 to TRBJ2-7, with 7 bases identical to TRBD1. CDR3 length equals 17 residues. CDR1 is SNHLY, CDR2 FYNNEI, per germline. The junction had 14 bases not matched to a gene; V was cut back by 6 bases and J by 0 bases. The CDR3: CASRTGTALASSYEQYF. The CDR3 DNA sequence: TGTGCCAGCAGGACCGGGACAGCTTTAGCTTCCTCCTACGAGCAGTACTTC.

This chain links TRBV4-2 with TRBJ1-2; D gene uncertain. The CDR3 sequence is 15 residues long. The germline V gene encodes CDR1 LGHNA and CDR2 YNFKEQ. V shed 2 bases and J shed 2 bases, with 12 bases lying between them. Here the CDR3 DNA reads TGTGCCAGCAGCCAAATGGTGGGCGCGAACTATGGCTACACCTTC. This codes for CASSQMVGANYGYTF.

This clone was counted only a few times. The CDR3 reads CATSPRTGGLNTEAFF. CDR3 nucleotides: TGTGCCACCAGCCCCCGAACGGGGGGGCTGAACACTGAAGCTTTCTTT. The J gene is TRBJ1-1, the V gene TRBV15, with D perhaps matching TRBD1 (6 bases). Germline assignment: CDR1 LNHNV and CDR2 YYDKDF (reference sequence). The CDR3 extends over 16 amino acids. The V end was cut by 5 bases, the J end by 0 bases, with 16 bases between.

The chain is built from TRBV11-2 and TRBJ1-4; D uncertain. Between the trimmed V and J ends, which lost 0 bases and 5 bases, there was a span of 4 bases. This CDR3 is built from 13 residues. The germline V gene encodes CDR1 SGHAT and CDR2 FQNNGV. CDR3 loop: CASSLEQNEKLFF. CDR3 nucleotide sequence: TGTGCCAGCAGCTTAGAACAGAATGAAAAACTGTTTTTT.

This chain uses TRBV6-6 with TRBJ1-4; 7 nucleotides align to TRBD1. The V gene's germline CDR1 is MNHNY and CDR2 SVGAGI (reference sequence). The CDR3 spans 15 residues. Trimming cost V 6 bases and J 4 bases; bases outside gene matches: 8. In nucleotides, the CDR3 is TGTGCCAGCAGGAAGGCCCGGGACAGTAATGAAAAACTGTTTTTT. This translates into CASRKARDSNEKLFF.

The sample holds one count of this clone. DNA for the CDR3: TGCGCCAGCAACCCGGGACAGGGGAACTATGGCTACACCTTC. It encodes CASNPGQGNYGYTF. The chain links TRBV5-1 to TRBJ1-2; 10 nucleotides agree with TRBD1. V trimming: 6 bases; J trimming: 2 bases; junction bases outside the gene matches: 4. Germline-derived CDR1 and CDR2 are SGHRS and YFSETQ. The CDR3 extends over 14 amino acids.

This chain's CDR3 is CASIYSGEAFF. The DNA of the CDR3 is TGTGCCAGCATCTATTCGGGGGAAGCTTTCTTT. This chain uses TRBV2 with TRBJ1-1, with D uncertain. Germline loops: CDR1 SNHLY, CDR2 FYNNEI. The CDR3 is 11 amino acids. V shed 7 bases and J shed 8 bases, with 11 bases lying between them.

The rearrangement joins TRBV12-5 to TRBJ2-3; D gene unclear. The V end was cut by 0 bases, the J end by 4 bases, with 8 bases between. The germline V gene has CDR1 LGHNT and CDR2 FRNRAP. The CDR3 covers 14 residues. CDR3 sequence: CASGLVLDSDTQYF. The CDR3 nucleotides are TGTGCTAGTGGTTTGGTACTCGACTCAGATACGCAGTATTTT.

A few counts support this clone. V and J are TRBV28 and TRBJ1-4; 11 nucleotides align to TRBD1. J lost 8 bases, V lost 5 bases, and 13 bases had no gene match. CDR3 length: 17 amino acids. The germline V gene encodes CDR1 MDHEN and CDR2 SYDVKM. CDR3 amino acids: CASSAPGTGGLREKLFF. CDR3 nucleotide sequence: TGTGCCAGCAGTGCGCCCGGGACAGGGGGTCTTAGAGAAAAACTGTTTTTT.

This sequence joins TRBV6-1 and TRBJ1-6, with D possibly being TRBD1 (5 bases). This CDR3 contains 15 residues. With 0 bases removed from V and 6 bases from J, the gap between germline ends came to 9 bases. CDR1 is MNHNS and CDR2 is SASEGT in the germline V gene. The CDR3, as DNA: TGTGCCAGCAGTGAAGCCGACAGAATTAATTCACCCCTCCACTTT. It translates to CASSEADRINSPLHF.

CDR3 amino acids: CASSNLSQHF. CDR3 coding DNA: TGCGCCAGCAGTAACCTATCCCAGCATTTT. The chain recombines TRBV4-1 with TRBJ1-5; D unclear. The CDR3 consists of 10 residues. Germline lookup yields CDR1 MGHRA and CDR2 YSYEKL. Trimming took off 6 bases at V and 11 bases at J, with 8 bases between the two ends.

The J gene is TRBJ1-4, the V gene TRBV6-5; 9 bases fit TRBD1. V lost 8 bases to trimming and J lost 10 bases; unmatched junction nucleotides: 11. In germline, CDR1 is MNHEY, CDR2 SVGAGI. This CDR3 comprises 14 residues. In DNA, the CDR3 is TGTGCCAGCTCAAGGGACAGGGAGGGAACAAAACTGTTTTTT. Protein product: CASSRDREGTKLFF.

V gene TRBV5-1 combines with J gene TRBJ2-7; perhaps TRBD2 as D (6 bases). V was cut by 0 bases and J by 5 bases, with 15 bases left in between. Per the germline V gene, CDR1 is SGHRS and CDR2 is YFSETQ. The CDR3 is 15 amino acids. CDR3 residues: CASSLVWSPGDEQYF. DNA for the CDR3: TGCGCCAGCAGCTTGGTTTGGAGCCCGGGAGACGAGCAGTACTTC.

The rearrangement joins TRBV2 to TRBJ1-3, with 7 bases matching TRBD1. From germline, CDR1 is SNHLY and CDR2 FYNNEI. This CDR3 comprises 17 residues. The V segment lost 6 bases and the J segment 0 bases; nucleotides outside the gene matches: 11. The CDR3 loop reads CASRAALGQLSGNTIYF. The DNA for the CDR3 is TGTGCCAGCAGAGCTGCCTTGGGACAGCTCTCTGGAAACACCATATATTTT.

The chain carries TRBV18 and TRBJ1-2; D may be TRBD1 (5 bases). Germline V lookup: CDR1 KGHSH, CDR2 LQKENI. This CDR3 spans 14 amino acids. V gave up 3 bases and J gave up 8 bases, with 16 bases separating them. CDR3: CASSPRNGGAGYTF. The CDR3 DNA sequence: TGTGCCAGCTCACCCCGAAATGGAGGGGCCGGCTACACCTTC.

The chain is built from TRBV6-1 and TRBJ1-2; no firm D call. Trimming took off 11 bases at V and 8 bases at J, with 18 bases between the two ends. Germline CDR1 MNHNS, CDR2 SASEGT. CDR3 size: 12 residues. As DNA, the CDR3 is TGTGCCGGCTCAGTCAGTCGGAGCGGCTACACCTTC. This gives the protein CAGSVSRSGYTF.

The V gene is TRBV5-6, the J gene TRBJ1-2; D perhaps matches TRBD1 (5 bases). Trimming stripped 4 bases from V and 6 bases from J, with 13 bases between. CDR1 is SGHDT and CDR2 is YYEEEE in the germline V gene. The CDR3 loop spans 13 amino acids. CDR3 protein: CASSRWQGDGYTF. The CDR3 DNA follows: TGTGCCAGCAGCCGGTGGCAGGGCGATGGCTACACCTTC.

The chain recombines TRBV29-1 with TRBJ1-5; 8 positions match TRBD1. Germline lookup yields CDR1 SQVTM and CDR2 ANQGSEA. The junction had 5 bases not matched to a gene; V was cut back by 5 bases and J by 5 bases. The CDR3 sequence is 13 residues long. CDR3 coding DNA: TGCAGCGTTCTCCAGGGGGCGGATCAGCCCCAGCATTTT. As protein: CSVLQGADQPQHF.

This clone was detected a few times. The chain has TRBV30 and TRBJ2-2, with a tentative D call TRBD2 (5 bases). V lost 0 bases and J lost 6, with 11 bases in between. From germline, CDR1 is GTSNPN and CDR2 SVGIG (reference sequence). The length of the CDR3 is 14 residues. The CDR3 DNA reads as TGTGCCTGGAGTGTACTAACCGGGGCCGGGGAGCTGTTTTTT. Protein sequence: CAWSVLTGAGELFF. The full variable domain, in which reference TRBV30 and TRBJ2-2 provide the parts outside the CDR3, is SQTIHQWPATLVQPVGSPLSLECTVEGTSNPNLYWYRQAAGRGLQLLFYSVGIGQISSEVPQNLSASRPQDRQFILSSKKLLLSDSGFYLCAWSVLTGAGELFFGEGSRLTVL.

The chain carries TRBV19 and TRBJ1-2; 9 positions match TRBD1. In germline, CDR1 is LNHDA, CDR2 SQIVND (reference sequence). Germline trimming cut 2 bases from V and 2 bases from J; bases unmatched to any gene: 6. CDR3 size: 16 residues. The CDR3 reads CASSISRQGENYGYTF. The CDR3 DNA is TGTGCCAGTAGTATATCCCGACAGGGGGAAAACTATGGCTACACCTTC.

This clone was recorded a few times. The J gene is TRBJ1-1, the V gene TRBV5-4; a weak D match, TRBD1 (5 bases). The length of the CDR3 is 15 residues. Germline CDR1 and CDR2: SGHNT and YYREEE (reference sequence). Trimming left V 5 bases short and J 4 bases short, with 18 bases between. Written as DNA, the CDR3 is TGTGCCAGCAGGGTGGGGTCTGGGGCTGGCACTGAAGCTTTCTTT. Protein: CASRVGSGAGTEAFF.

The chain carries TRBV4-1 and TRBJ2-1, with D perhaps TRBD2 (5 bases). Trimming shortened V by 4 bases and J by 6 bases, and 13 bases separated the two germline ends. The CDR3 consists of 14 residues. Germline V gives CDR1 MGHRA, CDR2 YSYEKL. CDR3 nucleotides: TGCGCCAGCAGCCGAGGGTCGATTTTCAATGAGCAGTTCTTC. Protein product: CASSRGSIFNEQFF.

The genes are TRBV19 and TRBJ1-1; 7 bases line up with TRBD1. Germline CDR1 LNHDA, CDR2 SQIVND (reference sequence). V lost 9 bases to trimming and J lost 1 base; unmatched junction nucleotides: 5. The CDR3 has 13 residues. The CDR3 sequence is CASRQGENTEAFF. The DNA for the CDR3 is TGTGCCAGCAGACAGGGCGAGAACACTGAAGCTTTCTTT.

The CDR3 coding sequence is TGTGCCAGCAGCCCTCAATCGCTAGACAATGAGCAGTTCTTC. Encoded protein: CASSPQSLDNEQFF. This chain uses TRBV4-2 with TRBJ2-1; D remains ambiguous. The CDR3 spans 14 residues. Trimming left V 4 bases short and J 5 bases short, with 12 bases between. CDR1 and CDR2 from the germline V gene are LGHNA and YNFKEQ.

V gene TRBV19 combines with J gene TRBJ2-7; 9 positions match TRBD1. The CDR3 loop spans 13 amino acids. From germline, CDR1 is LNHDA and CDR2 SQIVND (reference sequence). The J segment lost 4 bases and the V segment lost 10 bases, leaving 8 bases of the junction unmatched. CDR3 sequence reads: CATCQGQGYEQYF. The CDR3 region has the DNA TGTGCCACCTGCCAGGGACAGGGATACGAGCAGTACTTC.

This rearrangement joins TRBV5-6 to TRBJ2-5, with D possibly being TRBD2 (5 bases). The J call is uncertain, as TRBJ2-7 better fits the DNA end. Germline V gives CDR1 SGHDT, CDR2 YYEEEE. This CDR3 is 13 amino acids long. CDR3 sequence: CASRRRTTYEQYF. The CDR3 nucleotides read TGTGCCAGCAGGAGGAGGACGACCTACGAGCAGTACTTC.